These 21 T cell receptor beta chains came from one sample sequenced in a study of response to subunit inactivated influenza vaccine. MiXCR, run by TCRdb on the RT-PCR reads, gives a single entry per CDR3 protein. Of over 450,000 distinct CDR3 sequences in the sample, approximately 12% are singletons; the top ten hold around 13%. Sequencing used PBMCs from blood, obtained 45 days after vaccination. All receptors come from a man aged 45-65 years who received an inactivated influenza vaccine.

V usage is TRBV3-1 and J usage is TRBJ2-2, with D perhaps given as TRBD1 or TRBD2 (7 bases each). The length of the CDR3 is 16 residues. In germline, CDR1 is LGHDT, CDR2 YNNKEL (reference sequence). Trimming shortened V by 1 base and J by 7 bases, and 16 bases separated the two germline ends. In DNA, the CDR3 is TGTGCCAGCAGCCAAGGAGGGAGGGGGCGCCTCGGGGAGCTGTTTTTT. Protein product: CASSQGGRGRLGELFF.

CDR3 sequence reads: CAHYARVGLNYGYTF. The CDR3 coding sequence is TGTGCGCATTATGCCCGGGTGGGACTAAACTATGGCTACACCTTC. The chain recombines TRBV30 with TRBJ1-2; TRBD1 is a possible D gene (5 bases). CDR1 is GTSNPN, CDR2 SVGIG, per germline (reference sequence). CDR3 length: 15 amino acids.

The V and J genes are TRBV4-3 and TRBJ2-1, with D perhaps matching TRBD2 (6 bases). The germline V gene has CDR1 LGHNA and CDR2 YSLEER. The V end lost 4 bases, the J end lost 9 bases, and 16 bases lay between the germline ends. This CDR3 is built from 14 residues. The chain's CDR3 is CASSRLGLLSEQFF. The CDR3 DNA follows: TGCGCCAGCAGCCGACTAGGACTACTCTCTGAGCAGTTCTTC.

This clonotype occurred a few times. This chain links TRBV25-1 with TRBJ2-3; D gene uncertain. The CDR3 is made up of 12 amino acids. Trimming left V 1 base short and J 2 bases short, with 1 base between. Germline CDR1 MGHDK, CDR2 SYGVNS. The CDR3 DNA reads as TGTGCCAGCAGTGAATTCACAGATACGCAGTATTTT. Protein: CASSEFTDTQYF. The full variable domain, in which reference TRBV25-1 and TRBJ2-3 provide the parts outside the CDR3, is EADIYQTPRYLVIGTGKKITLECSQTMGHDKMYWYQQDPGMELHLIHYSYGVNSTEKGDLSSESTVSRIRTEHFPLTLESARPSHTSQYLCASSEFTDTQYFGPGTRLTVL.

This clonotype was found many times. The V gene is TRBV12-3 or TRBV12-4, the J gene TRBJ2-7; TRBD2 agrees at 9 bases. V lost 5 bases to trimming and J lost 1 base; unmatched junction nucleotides: 3. The CDR3 is 14 residues long. The chain's CDR3 is CASSPSGKSYEQYF. The CDR3, as DNA: TGTGCCAGCAGTCCTAGCGGGAAGTCCTACGAGCAGTACTTC.

This clonotype turned up a few times. This chain connects TRBV18 to TRBJ2-1; D may be TRBD1 (5 bases). Germline CDR1 is KGHSH and CDR2 is LQKENI. V lost 3 bases, J lost 4 bases, and 10 bases lay in between. The CDR3 is made up of 14 amino acids. The CDR3 protein is CASSPGQPYNEQFF. DNA for the CDR3: TGTGCCAGCTCACCGGGGCAGCCTTACAATGAGCAGTTCTTC.

Many counts were recorded for this clonotype. This rearrangement joins TRBV29-1 to TRBJ2-7; tentative D call: TRBD2 (6 bases). Germline V CDR1 and CDR2: SQVTM, ANQGSEA. The CDR3 length is 14 residues. Trimming cost V 3 bases and J 0 bases, with 12 bases left between them. The CDR3 region has the DNA TGCAGCGTTGAGAGGCCCGGGGGCTCCTACGAGCAGTACTTC. Amino acid sequence: CSVERPGGSYEQYF.

This chain uses TRBV20-1 with TRBJ2-5; possibly TRBD1 for D (6 bases). V was shortened by 6 bases and J by 1 base, with 12 bases between the two germline ends. Germline V gene sequence: CDR1 DFQATT, CDR2 SNEGSKA (reference sequence). The CDR3 loop spans 13 amino acids. The DNA for the CDR3 is TGCAGTGCGCCCTACAGGGCCCAAGAGACCCAGTACTTC. Translated, it gives CSAPYRAQETQYF.

This chain links TRBV9 with TRBJ2-1; 9 bases align to TRBD2. This CDR3 has 14 amino acids. Germline loops: CDR1 SGDLS, CDR2 YYNGEE. The V gene end was trimmed by 5 bases and the J gene end by 6 bases; junction bases not matched to a gene: 6. The CDR3 coding sequence is TGTGCCAGCAGGAGGGCGGGGGGGTCCAATGAGCAGTTCTTC. Protein product: CASRRAGGSNEQFF.

This sequence joins TRBV12-3 or TRBV12-4 and TRBJ2-1, with D possibly matching TRBD2 (5 bases). This CDR3 has 16 amino acids. Trimming took off 5 bases at V and 0 bases at J, with 14 bases between the two ends. Here the CDR3 DNA reads TGTGCCAGCAGTGAACGACTGGGGAGCTCCTACAATGAGCAGTTCTTC. It yields the protein CASSERLGSSYNEQFF.

This clonotype was recorded once. The chain links TRBV20-1 to TRBJ2-7; 7 bases agree with TRBD2. The ends lost 0 bases at V and 1 base at J; junction bases unmatched: 9. Per germline, CDR1 DFQATT and CDR2 SNEGSKA (reference sequence). This CDR3 is 16 amino acids long. CDR3 in amino acids: CSARDRGEDGSYEQYF. In DNA, the CDR3 is TGCAGTGCTAGAGATCGGGGGGAGGATGGATCCTACGAGCAGTACTTC.

This chain links TRBV10-1 with TRBJ2-2; 9 nucleotides agree with TRBD2. V was clipped by 6 bases and J by 4 bases; unmatched bases: 0. CDR3 length: 13 amino acids. Germline V gene lookup returns CDR1 WNHNN and CDR2 SYGVQD (reference sequence). The chain's CDR3 is CASRAGGTGELFF. For the CDR3, the DNA is TGCGCCAGCAGAGCGGGGGGCACCGGGGAGCTGTTTTTT.

The sample holds a few counts of this clonotype. The V and J genes are TRBV7-2 and TRBJ2-7; TRBD1 matches at 9 bases. The germline CDR1 and CDR2 sequences are SGHTA and FQGNSA. V was clipped by 5 bases and J by 3 bases; unmatched bases: 20. CDR3 length: 19 amino acids. In DNA form, the CDR3 reads TGTGCCAGCAGCCCCAACACCGGGACAGGGCTGTCTACTTACTACGAGCAGTACTTC. Amino acid sequence: CASSPNTGTGLSTYYEQYF. The whole variable domain, remainder taken from reference TRBV7-2 and TRBJ2-7, is GAGVSQSPSNKVTEKGKDVELRCDPISGHTALYWYRQSLGQGLEFLIYFQGNSAPDKSGLPSDRFSAERTGGSVSTLTIQRTQQEDSAVYLCASSPNTGTGLSTYYEQYFGPGTRLTVT.

The genes are TRBV5-1 and TRBJ1-1; D ambiguous. Trimming took off 4 bases at V and 6 bases at J, with 13 bases between the two ends. Germline-derived CDR1 and CDR2 are SGHRS and YFSETQ. The CDR3 spans 13 residues. The CDR3 sequence: CASSDVLGAEAFF. Here the CDR3 DNA reads TGCGCCAGCAGCGACGTCCTGGGCGCTGAAGCTTTCTTT.

This clonotype appeared a few times. V is TRBV6-2 or TRBV6-3 and J is TRBJ2-3; possibly TRBD1 or TRBD2 for D (5 bases each). CDR1 and CDR2 (germline): MNHEY, SVGEGT. There are 21 residues in the CDR3. The V and J ends lost 0 bases and 7 bases respectively, with 32 bases between them. CDR3 bases: TGTGCCAGCAGTTACTCCGTGGACTTAACCCGGGAACAGGCCTCCAAAAATACGCAGTATTTT. Translation: CASSYSVDLTREQASKNTQYF.

The genes are TRBV3-1 and TRBJ2-3; 12 positions agree with TRBD2. Unmatched junction bases numbered 11, after V lost 6 bases and J lost 1 base. The CDR3 is made up of 18 amino acids. Germline V gene data show CDR1 as LGHDT and CDR2 as YNNKEL (reference sequence). CDR3 region: CASRSGLAGTSRTDTQYF. CDR3 coding DNA: TGTGCCAGCAGATCGGGACTAGCGGGTACCAGCCGCACAGATACGCAGTATTTT.

This clonotype has more than one count but fewer than ten. The CDR3 DNA sequence: TGTGCCAGCAGCTTGGGGGACAGTTGGGAGCAGTACTTC. This translates into CASSLGDSWEQYF. This chain joins TRBV7-6 and TRBJ2-7, with 7 bases that match TRBD1. This CDR3 contains 13 residues. Germline trimming cut 3 bases from V and 7 bases from J; bases unmatched to any gene: 6. Germline V gives CDR1 SGHVS, CDR2 FNYEAQ.

This clonotype came up a few times. The chain links TRBV2 to TRBJ2-7, with 9 bases that match TRBD2. V was clipped by 4 bases and J by 3 bases; unmatched bases: 10. Per germline, CDR1 SNHLY and CDR2 FYNNEI. The CDR3 runs to 16 residues. The CDR3 DNA is TGTGCCAGCAGTGGAGGCAGGCTAGCGGGGAGCTACGAGCAGTACTTC. Residues: CASSGGRLAGSYEQYF. The full variable domain, rest sourced from reference TRBV2 and TRBJ2-7, is EPEVTQTPSHQVTQMGQEVILRCVPISNHLYFYWYRQILGQKVEFLVSFYNNEISEKSEIFDDQFSVERPDGSNFTLKIRSTKLEDSAMYFCASSGGRLAGSYEQYFGPGTRLTVT.

The rearrangement uses TRBV20-1 and TRBJ2-4, with D perhaps matching TRBD2 (5 bases). The CDR3 is made up of 12 amino acids. The V gene's germline CDR1 is DFQATT and CDR2 SNEGSKA (reference sequence). Between the trimmed V and J ends, which lost 0 bases and 7 bases, there was a span of 7 bases. For the CDR3, the DNA is TGCAGTGCTAGAGAGGGCGGGAACATTCAGTACTTC. Protein: CSAREGGNIQYF.

V usage is TRBV27 and J usage is TRBJ1-3, with D uncertain. V lost 1 base and J lost 2, with 9 bases in between. From germline, CDR1 is MNHEY and CDR2 SMNVEV (reference sequence). The CDR3 runs 15 residues. This CDR3 is CASSLWPGTGNTIYF. The CDR3 DNA sequence: TGTGCCAGCAGTTTATGGCCTGGGACTGGAAACACCATATATTTT.

In this sample, this clonotype turned up a few times. J is TRBJ2-4 and V is TRBV29-1; 10 bases map to TRBD1. The CDR3 loop spans 14 amino acids. V shed 6 bases and J 7 bases; nucleotides not matched to a gene: 9. Germline CDR1 is SQVTM and CDR2 is ANQGSEA. The CDR3 protein is CSVRRDRGSNIQYF. The CDR3, as DNA: TGCAGCGTCAGAAGGGACAGGGGTTCCAACATTCAGTACTTC.